This TCR beta chain was documented in a study of vaccination and CD4 T cells after COVID-19. Whole-study context: Researchers treated control cultures with a CEFX pool, an HIV-1 Nef pool, or no peptide.

The study sequenced cultured CD4+ T cell DNA using the Oncomine TCR Beta short-read assay. TCRdb used MiXCR to reprocess the PCR reads, holding one entry per CDR3 protein. The sample lists 7,000 to 9,000 distinct CDR3 sequences, roughly three fifths occurring once. Treatment here: approximately 9-day PBMC culture with coronavirus spike peptide pools or control peptides (ViraFEST assay). TCRs were sequenced by ViraFEST after antigen-specific T cells had been expanded with peptide pools. Positivity by PCR occurred from March to December 2020, a period that predated US Alpha, Beta and Delta variants. As to this clonotype: The antigen is not known.

The CDR3 totals 14 residues. Findings and caveats of the study: Spike mono-reactive status applied to 304 of 307 vaccine-specific clones in convalescent patients.

Sequenced material: cultured CD4+ T cells from blood, taken after SARS-CoV-2 vaccination. V is TRBV21-1 and J is TRBJ2-7; the table gives TRBD2 as D, unverified against the DNA. TRBV21-1 is classified as a pseudogene. The source is a human donor with COVID-19. For the CDR3, the DNA is TGTGCCAGCAGCGCCGGACTGGTAAAATACGAGCAGTACTTC. The encoded protein is CASSAGLVKYEQYF.